This T cell receptor beta chain was sequenced during a study of shared clonotypes between healthy human individuals. Study as a whole: Researchers assigned three CD4 naive, three CD4 memory, two CD8 naive and one CD8 memory plate to each donor. Whole-study findings and limits: Sequencing depth was expected to affect clonotype sharing among donors. Among a few donors, roughly 5% of naive CD4 clonotypes were found in common.

Only in-frame clones appear in the TCRdb table, and some are missing; sequencing was by immunoSEQ multiplex PCR. Among 1.5 million to 2.5 million clones listed, about 95% were seen once. V lost 1 base to trimming and J lost 7 bases, with 14 bases between them. The CDR3 is 14 amino acids. The V gene's germline CDR1 is SGHNT and CDR2 YYREEE (reference sequence). CD8 cells classed as naive were CD45RO-negative and positively selected for CCR7, excluding terminally differentiated effector memory CD45RA+ cells. About this clone: Its antigen remains unknown.

V and J are TRBV5-4 and TRBJ2-5, with D possibly TRBD2 on 7 matching bases. This sequence was found in a man between 18 and 29 years old in good health. The material sequenced was naive CD8+ T cells sorted from blood. The CDR3 DNA reads as TGTGCCAGCAGCTTGTCTAGCGGAGGGGGGACCCAGTACTTC. Translated, it gives CASSLSSGGGTQYF.